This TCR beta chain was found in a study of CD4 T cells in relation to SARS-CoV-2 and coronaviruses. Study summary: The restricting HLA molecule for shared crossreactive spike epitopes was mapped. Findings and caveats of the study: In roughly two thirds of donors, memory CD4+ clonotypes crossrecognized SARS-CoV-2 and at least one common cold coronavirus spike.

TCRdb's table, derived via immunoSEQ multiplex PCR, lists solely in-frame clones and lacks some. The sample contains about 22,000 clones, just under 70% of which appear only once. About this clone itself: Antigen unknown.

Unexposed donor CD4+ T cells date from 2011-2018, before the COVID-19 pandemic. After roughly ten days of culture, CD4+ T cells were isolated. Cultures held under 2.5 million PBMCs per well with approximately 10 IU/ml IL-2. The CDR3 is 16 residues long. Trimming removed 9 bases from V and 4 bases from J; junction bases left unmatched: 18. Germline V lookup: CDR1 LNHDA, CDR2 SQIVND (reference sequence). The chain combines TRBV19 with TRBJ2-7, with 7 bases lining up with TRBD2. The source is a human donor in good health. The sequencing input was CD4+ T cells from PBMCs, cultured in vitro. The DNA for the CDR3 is TGTGCCAGCCAGATCGGGCCCGGGGAGGGTCAATACGAGCAGTACTTC. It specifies CASQIGPGEGQYEQYF.